This TCR beta chain was profiled in a study of blood T cell repertoires in COVID-19. TCRdb keeps only in-frame clones here, not all; method: immunoSEQ multiplex PCR. This sample has roughly 200,000 clones; more than 70% occur once, and the top ten carry around 5%. Looked up from germline, CDR1 is LNHDA and CDR2 is SQIVND (reference sequence). CDR3 length: 16 amino acids. Germline trimming cut 4 bases from V and 2 bases from J; bases unmatched to any gene: 10. This TCR was recovered from a man in his forties or fifties with acute COVID-19. The chain employs TRBV19 and TRBJ1-1, with 7 bases that match TRBD1. Sequenced: PBMCs or T cells enriched from blood (not recorded which). The CDR3 here is CASSTRQGSPNTEAFF. As DNA, the CDR3 is TGTGCCAGTAGTACAAGACAGGGATCGCCAAACACTGAAGCTTTCTTT.